These 17 T cell receptor beta chains came from one sample sequenced in a study of T-cell memory formation after mild COVID-19. TCRdb reanalysed the 5' RACE reads using MiXCR and keeps one entry per CDR3 protein. The profile shows about 400,000 distinct CDR3 sequences, more than 20% of them singletons. Sample: PBMCs or a T cell subset sorted from them (not recorded which). These receptors all come from an adult woman who had mild COVID-19 (a few samples of this study predate the infection). Cell type and time point are not known.

This clonotype occurred a few times. In nucleotides, the CDR3 is TGTGCCAGCAGTTCCCGCTTAGCGGGAGGGCCGATTGAGCAGTTCTTC. Its protein product is CASSSRLAGGPIEQFF. J is TRBJ2-1 and V is TRBV12-3 or TRBV12-4, with TRBD2 identical over 11 bases. The ends lost 4 bases at V and 9 bases at J; junction bases unmatched: 11. The CDR3 is 16 residues long.

The rearrangement joins TRBV5-1 to TRBJ2-3; D is possibly TRBD2 (5 bases). From germline, CDR1 is SGHRS and CDR2 YFSETQ. Trimming cost V 2 bases and J 2 bases, with 6 bases left between them. The CDR3 has 13 residues. CDR3 in amino acids: CASSFRDTDTQYF. CDR3 nucleotides: TGCGCCAGCAGCTTCCGGGACACAGATACGCAGTATTTT.

This clonotype was recorded a few times. The rearrangement links TRBV20-1 to TRBJ1-5; D is perhaps TRBD1 (5 bases). The V gene's germline CDR1 is DFQATT and CDR2 SNEGSKA (reference sequence). The CDR3 spans 14 residues. V shed 6 bases and J shed 9 bases, with 21 bases lying between them. The CDR3 here is CSAQDRSGRGPQHF. The CDR3 DNA follows: TGCAGTGCGCAGGACCGGTCGGGACGCGGGCCCCAGCATTTT.

The chain recombines TRBV6-6 with TRBJ1-2; D gene unclear. Trimming took 7 bases from V and 3 from J, leaving 15 bases between them. This CDR3 has 14 residues. Germline V lookup: CDR1 MNHNY, CDR2 SVGAGI (reference sequence). CDR3 nucleotides: TGTGCCAGCACCCCAATTGGGAAGGACTATGGCTACACCTTC. This sequence encodes CASTPIGKDYGYTF.

This clonotype was counted a few times. This chain uses TRBV12-3 or TRBV12-4 with TRBJ2-2; no definite D call. The CDR3 length is 15 residues. V lost 4 bases and J lost 7, with 16 bases in between. The CDR3 is CASSSTRRPFGELFF. The CDR3 DNA sequence: TGTGCCAGCAGTTCAACCAGACGACCCTTCGGGGAGCTGTTTTTT.

This clonotype was found a few times. The V call is TRBV30, the J call TRBJ2-3; no reliable D call. The CDR3 is 12 amino acids. Germline V gives CDR1 GTSNPN, CDR2 SVGIG (reference sequence). The V and J ends lost 2 bases and 4 bases respectively, with 7 bases between them. CDR3 coding DNA: TGTGCCTGGAGTTCATTAGCAGATACGCAGTATTTT. The encoded protein is CAWSSLADTQYF.

V usage is TRBV6-5 and J usage is TRBJ2-3; 12 nucleotides match TRBD2. Per germline, CDR1 MNHEY and CDR2 SVGAGI. The trim removed 6 bases at V and 2 bases at J, leaving 6 bases unmatched. This CDR3 is 16 amino acids long. The CDR3: CASSLTSGSVTDTQYF. As DNA, the CDR3 is TGTGCCAGCAGCTTGACTAGCGGGAGTGTCACAGATACGCAGTATTTT.

The chain couples TRBV7-2 to TRBJ2-3, with 16 nucleotides matching TRBD2. V was clipped by 6 bases and J by 7 bases; unmatched bases: 13. CDR3 length: 18 amino acids. Per the germline V gene, CDR1 is SGHTA and CDR2 is FQGNSA. This CDR3 is CASRRTPGLAGGRNTQYF. CDR3 DNA: TGTGCCAGCAGGCGAACACCGGGACTAGCGGGAGGGAGGAATACGCAGTATTTT.

This clonotype was seen a few times. V is TRBV20-1 and J is TRBJ1-2, with TRBD1 matching over 8 bases. The V gene end was trimmed by 0 bases and the J gene end by 0 bases; junction bases not matched to a gene: 3. CDR3 length: 15 amino acids. In germline, CDR1 is DFQATT, CDR2 SNEGSKA (reference sequence). In DNA, the CDR3 is TGCAGTGCTAGAGAAGGGACAGGTCCTAACTATGGCTACACCTTC. Protein sequence: CSAREGTGPNYGYTF.

The chain carries TRBV12-3 or TRBV12-4 and TRBJ2-1; 11 positions agree with TRBD1. Trimming removed 5 bases from V and 5 bases from J; junction bases left unmatched: 11. This CDR3 is 17 amino acids long. CDR3 sequence reads: CASSPVYGTGGNNEQFF. DNA of the CDR3: TGTGCCAGCAGTCCCGTCTACGGGACAGGGGGGAACAATGAGCAGTTCTTC.

The chain employs TRBV6-6 and TRBJ1-1; D possibly corresponds to TRBD1 (6 bases). Per the germline V gene, CDR1 is MNHNY and CDR2 is SVGAGI (reference sequence). There are 14 residues in the CDR3. Between the trimmed V and J ends, which lost 2 bases and 1 base, there was a span of 8 bases. The CDR3 here is CASSYGGQNTEAFF. The CDR3 DNA reads TGTGCCAGCAGTTACGGGGGACAGAACACTGAAGCTTTCTTT.

This clonotype was found a few times. The chain recombines TRBV5-1 with TRBJ1-1; weak D call: TRBD1 (5 bases). This CDR3 region has 13 residues. Per germline, CDR1 SGHRS and CDR2 YFSETQ. V dropped 3 bases and J dropped 3 bases, with 9 bases sitting between them. In nucleotides, the CDR3 is TGCGCCAGCAGCTGGGAGGGGTACACTGAAGCTTTCTTT. This encodes CASSWEGYTEAFF.

V gene TRBV24-1 combines with J gene TRBJ1-2, with a possible D match to TRBD1 (5 bases). V dropped 3 bases and J dropped 0 bases, with 13 bases sitting between them. The V gene's germline CDR1 is KGHDR and CDR2 SFDVKD. The CDR3 extends over 16 amino acids. The CDR3 nucleotides are TGTGCCACCAGTGATCCCCGGGACGGCGCTAACTATGGCTACACCTTC. This gives the protein CATSDPRDGANYGYTF.

This clonotype was recorded a few times. The chain has TRBV7-8 and TRBJ2-7, with a weak D call TRBD1 (6 bases). The CDR3 runs to 16 residues. Trimming left V 5 bases short and J 0 bases short, with 17 bases between. Looked up from germline, CDR1 is SGHVS and CDR2 is FQNEAQ. CDR3 loop: CASSPRDIPSSYEQYF. DNA of the CDR3: TGTGCCAGCAGCCCCCGGGACATCCCTAGCTCCTACGAGCAGTACTTC.

V gene TRBV20-1 combines with J gene TRBJ1-4, with 7 bases lining up with TRBD1. Trimming cost V 1 base and J 3 bases; bases outside gene matches: 5. CDR1 is DFQATT and CDR2 is SNEGSKA in the germline V gene (reference sequence). The CDR3 length is 15 residues. DNA of the CDR3: TGCAGTGCTAGAGTATCAGGGGGATCTAATGAAAAACTGTTTTTT. This codes for CSARVSGGSNEKLFF.

This clonotype was counted at least ten times. The chain joins TRBV5-1 to TRBJ2-7, with 12 bases aligning to TRBD2. Germline CDR1 is SGHRS and CDR2 is YFSETQ. With V trimmed by 4 bases and J by 2 bases, 1 base remained unmatched. The CDR3 covers 14 residues. Written as DNA, the CDR3 is TGCGCCAGCAGCAGGACTAGCGGGGCCTACGAGCAGTACTTC. This codes for CASSRTSGAYEQYF.

The chain has TRBV30 and TRBJ2-7, with D possibly matching TRBD1 (6 bases). The length of the CDR3 is 11 residues. V lost 2 bases and J 9 bases, leaving 11 bases between the germline ends. Per germline, CDR1 GTSNPN and CDR2 SVGIG (reference sequence). The CDR3, as DNA: TGTGCCTGGAGTTTAAGGGGGAGGCAGTACTTC. This encodes CAWSLRGRQYF. The full variable domain, completed using reference TRBV30 and TRBJ2-7, is SQTIHQWPATLVQPVGSPLSLECTVEGTSNPNLYWYRQAAGRGLQLLFYSVGIGQISSEVPQNLSASRPQDRQFILSSKKLLLSDSGFYLCAWSLRGRQYFGPGTRLTVT.